One and the same sample provided the 23 T cell receptor beta chains below, sequenced in a study of post-analysis software for immune sequencing data. General study points: TRBV5-6, TRBV5-1 and TRBV20-1 belonged to a set of a handful of TRBV segments that were more frequent in patients than controls.

Their antigens are not known. Carried by the TCR beta cDNA libraries were unique molecular identifiers. MiXCR, run by TCRdb on the PCR reads, gives a single entry per CDR3 protein. The table has around 250,000 distinct CDR3 sequences, 30% to 45% seen once. Material: blood. All receptors derive from a girl under 18 with multiple sclerosis.

This clonotype was recorded at least ten times. This sequence joins TRBV4-1 and TRBJ2-3, with 8 bases aligning to TRBD1. Germline V gene lookup returns CDR1 MGHRA and CDR2 YSYEKL. The CDR3 length is 14 residues. The V gene end was trimmed by 3 bases and the J gene end by 2 bases; junction bases not matched to a gene: 1. The chain's CDR3 is CASSQTGDTDTQYF. In DNA form, the CDR3 reads TGCGCCAGCAGCCAGACAGGGGACACAGATACGCAGTATTTT.

In regard to this clonotype: At one end, the junction sequence differs from germline, possibly due to a read error. This chain links TRBV20-1 with TRBJ1-1, with 7 bases that match TRBD1. In germline, CDR1 is DFQATT, CDR2 SNEGSKA (reference sequence). There are 13 residues in the CDR3. In DNA, the CDR3 is TGCAGTGCTTTTAGACAGGGAGGCACTGAGGCTTTCTTT. Translating gives CSAFRQGGTEAFF.

This clonotype was detected only once. The gene calls are TRBV24-1 and TRBJ2-5; 9 bases agree with TRBD2. This CDR3 spans 15 amino acids. CDR1 is KGHDR and CDR2 is SFDVKD in the germline V gene. After removal of 4 bases from V and 2 bases from J, the junction contained 4 bases not matched to a gene. The CDR3 region is CATSEGTSRQETQYF. The CDR3 DNA is TGTGCCACCAGTGAGGGGACTAGCAGACAAGAGACCCAGTACTTC.

This clonotype was found a few times. Possible read error: a much larger clone is one base away. The chain combines TRBV3-1 with TRBJ2-5; 7 bases align to TRBD2. The CDR3 has 13 residues. The germline V gene has CDR1 LGHDT and CDR2 YNNKEL (reference sequence). J was trimmed by 11 bases and V by 4 bases; bases with no gene match: 10. The CDR3 protein is CASSPQTSSEQYF. DNA for the CDR3: TGTGCCAGCAGCCCACAGACTAGCAGTGAGCAGTACTTC.

This clonotype was observed many times. This chain uses TRBV4-2 with TRBJ1-4, with TRBD1 matching over 11 bases. Trimming removed 3 bases from V and 11 bases from J; junction bases left unmatched: 8. CDR1 and CDR2 from the germline V gene are LGHNA and YNFKEQ. CDR3 size: 15 residues. The CDR3 protein is CASSQGGQGAVKLFF. CDR3 nucleotide sequence: TGTGCCAGCAGCCAGGGCGGACAGGGGGCAGTGAAACTGTTTTTT.

Points on this clonotype: This may stem from a read error, because a much larger clone lies one nucleotide away. The chain combines TRBV5-6 with TRBJ1-5; D may be TRBD1 (5 bases). Trimming left V 3 bases short and J 5 bases short, with 15 bases between. The CDR3 totals 15 residues. Germline CDR1 is SGHDT and CDR2 is YYEEEE. The CDR3 sequence: CASSWDGRGDQPQHF. In DNA, the CDR3 is TGTGCCAGCAGCTGGGACGGCCGAGGCGATCAGCCCCAGCATTTT.

This clonotype was found many times. The chain couples TRBV5-5 to TRBJ2-1; D is perhaps TRBD1 (5 bases). Germline V gene sequence: CDR1 SGHKS, CDR2 YYEKEE (reference sequence). CDR3 length: 15 amino acids. Trimming left V 4 bases short and J 6 bases short, with 17 bases between. CDR3 protein: CASSPGHKVSNEQFF. The CDR3 nucleotides read TGTGCCAGCAGCCCCGGACACAAAGTTTCCAATGAGCAGTTCTTC. Full variable domain (outside the CDR3, taken from reference TRBV5-5 and TRBJ2-1): DAGVTQSPTHLIKTRGQQVTLRCSPISGHKSVSWYQQVLGQGPQFIFQYYEKEERGRGNFPDRFSARQFPNYSSELNVNALLLGDSALYLCASSPGHKVSNEQFFGPGTRLTVL.

Ten or more counts support this clonotype. V is TRBV3-1 and J is TRBJ2-5; TRBD2 aligns across 9 bases. The CDR3 is 15 amino acids. V gave up 4 bases and J gave up 3 bases; unmatched junction bases: 6. Germline CDR1 LGHDT, CDR2 YNNKEL (reference sequence). The CDR3 loop is CASSPFPSGEETQYF. The CDR3 nucleotides are TGTGCCAGCAGCCCCTTCCCTAGCGGGGAAGAGACCCAGTACTTC.

This clonotype was counted a few times. The chain joins TRBV4-1 to TRBJ2-2; no firm D call. The CDR3 is 13 amino acids. V gave up 6 bases and J gave up 6 bases, with 11 bases separating them. Germline-derived CDR1 and CDR2 are MGHRA and YSYEKL. The CDR3 here is CASRPDRPGELFF. Here the CDR3 DNA reads TGCGCCAGCAGGCCCGATAGACCCGGGGAGCTGTTTTTT.

The chain links TRBV6-2 or TRBV6-3 to TRBJ1-2, with unresolved D. Looked up from germline, CDR1 is MNHEY and CDR2 is SVGEGT. The CDR3 consists of 12 residues. Trimming shortened V by 2 bases and J by 8 bases, and 9 bases separated the two germline ends. For the CDR3, the DNA is TGTGCCAGCAGTTACGAAGGAAGGGGCTACACCTTC. Amino acid sequence: CASSYEGRGYTF.

The chain has TRBV4-1 and TRBJ2-7; TRBD2 aligns across 8 bases. This CDR3 contains 18 residues. Germline-derived CDR1 and CDR2 are MGHRA and YSYEKL. V trimming: 3 bases; J trimming: 7 bases; junction bases outside the gene matches: 20. CDR3 coding DNA: TGCGCCAGCAGCCATCCCTCGCAGGAGCGGGAGACAAACAATGAGCAGTACTTC. Its translation is CASSHPSQERETNNEQYF.

This clonotype was detected only once. A read error may be the cause here, since a much bigger clone is one base away. The rearrangement links TRBV10-1 to TRBJ1-5; 7 positions agree with TRBD1. Germline values: CDR1 WNHNN, CDR2 SYGVQD (reference sequence). CDR3 length: 13 amino acids. The CDR3 DNA is TGCGTCAGCAGTGAGCTACAGGGGCGGCCCCAGCATTTT. Amino acids: CVSSELQGRPQHF.

This clonotype was counted ten times or more. V gene TRBV10-2 combines with J gene TRBJ1-1, with a possible D match to TRBD1 (6 bases). The CDR3 extends over 15 amino acids. The V end lost 8 bases, the J end lost 4 bases, and 20 bases lay between the germline ends. CDR1 and CDR2 from the germline V gene are WSHSY and SAAADI. In DNA form, the CDR3 reads TGCGCCAGCGTCTCGCCGCGGGGGCGGAGCACTGAAGCTTTCTTT. This encodes CASVSPRGRSTEAFF.

Note on this clonotype: Given a much more abundant clone one base away, this may be a read error. The chain carries TRBV18 and TRBJ1-5; no clear D gene. Per germline, CDR1 KGHSH and CDR2 LQKENI. The CDR3 has 16 residues. The CDR3 nucleotides read TGTGCCAGCTCACCACACGACCGCCATAGCAATCAGTCCCAGCATTTT. This sequence encodes CASSPHDRHSNQSQHF.

This clonotype has just a few counts. The chain recombines TRBV7-2 with TRBJ2-2; D is perhaps TRBD1 (5 bases). The V end lost 1 base, the J end lost 5 bases, and 11 bases lay between the germline ends. Germline CDR1 SGHTA, CDR2 FQGNSA. The CDR3 runs to 15 residues. The CDR3 DNA reads as TGTGCCAGCAGCTTAGTCGCAGGGTGGACCGGGGAGCTGTTTTTT. As protein: CASSLVAGWTGELFF.

V gene TRBV5-6 combines with J gene TRBJ2-2, with a possible D match to TRBD1 (6 bases). The CDR3 is 18 residues long. The germline CDR1 and CDR2 sequences are SGHDT and YYEEEE. V was shortened by 10 bases and J by 1 base, with 26 bases between the two germline ends. The CDR3 DNA reads as TGTGCCGGCAACCCCACCACTGGCAGGGGCTGGAACACCGGGGAGCTGTTTTTT. Protein sequence: CAGNPTTGRGWNTGELFF.

This clonotype was seen at least ten times. The genes are TRBV20-1 and TRBJ2-5, with 11 nucleotides matching TRBD1. V trimming: 6 bases; J trimming: 5 bases; junction bases outside the gene matches: 8. Germline CDR1 and CDR2: DFQATT and SNEGSKA (reference sequence). The CDR3 is made up of 14 amino acids. CDR3 loop: CSASRTGGRETQYF. The CDR3 coding sequence is TGCAGTGCGAGCCGGACAGGGGGCAGGGAGACCCAGTACTTC.

As regards this clonotype: A read error is possible here, since a much larger clone lies one base away. V usage is TRBV20-1 and J usage is TRBJ1-5, with D tentatively TRBD1 (6 bases). The CDR3 sequence is 16 residues long. Germline CDR1 is DFQATT and CDR2 is SNEGSKA (reference sequence). The germline V and J ends were trimmed by 2 bases and 6 bases, with 20 bases remaining between them. This CDR3 reads CSARTANLGGSQPQHF. CDR3 DNA sequence: TGCAGTGCTAGAACCGCTAATCTGGGGGGCAGTCAGCCCCAGCATTTT.

In its sample, this clonotype was seen many times. The V and J genes are TRBV25-1 and TRBJ2-6, with 8 bases that match TRBD1. Germline-derived CDR1 and CDR2 are MGHDK and SYGVNS. The CDR3 is made up of 17 amino acids. The V gene end was trimmed by 5 bases and the J gene end by 4 bases; junction bases not matched to a gene: 10. CDR3 coding DNA: TGTGCCAGCAGTAGCAGGGGGCTGTTTTCCGGGGCCAACGTCCTGACTTTC. Translation: CASSSRGLFSGANVLTF.

This clonotype was counted ten times or more. The CDR3 region has the DNA TGTGCCAGCAGTCCACGGACTAGCGGGCCCCTCAATGAGCAGTTCTTC. Protein: CASSPRTSGPLNEQFF. The chain carries TRBV12-3 or TRBV12-4 and TRBJ2-1; 11 positions agree with TRBD2. The CDR3 spans 16 residues. V gave up 5 bases and J gave up 6 bases; unmatched junction bases: 9.

This clonotype was recorded a few times. V gene TRBV20-1 combines with J gene TRBJ2-1, with TRBD2 matching over 9 bases. The CDR3 is 15 residues long. The V gene end was trimmed by 6 bases and the J gene end by 5 bases; junction bases not matched to a gene: 11. The V gene's germline CDR1 is DFQATT and CDR2 SNEGSKA (reference sequence). In nucleotides, the CDR3 is TGCAGTGCCCCCTCCCCGACTAGCGGCCACAATGAGCAGTTCTTC. This translates into CSAPSPTSGHNEQFF.

This clonotype was observed once. The genes are TRBV4-1 and TRBJ2-6, with D possibly called TRBD1 or TRBD2 (5 bases each). V was cut by 0 bases and J by 2 bases, with 11 bases left in between. The CDR3 covers 17 residues. The germline gives CDR1 MGHRA, CDR2 YSYEKL. The CDR3 here is CASSQDLGRTGANVLTF. As DNA, the CDR3 is TGCGCCAGCAGCCAAGATCTGGGACGGACTGGGGCCAACGTCCTGACTTTC.

This clonotype was detected a few times. This chain joins TRBV19 and TRBJ2-3, with a possible D match to TRBD1 (5 bases). Germline V gives CDR1 LNHDA, CDR2 SQIVND (reference sequence). This CDR3 contains 13 residues. V lost 7 bases, J lost 0 bases, and 8 bases lay in between. CDR3 sequence (DNA): TGTGCCAGTAAAAAGGGGAGCACAGATACGCAGTATTTT. This codes for CASKKGSTDTQYF.